One and the same sample provided the 14 T cell receptor beta chains below, sequenced in a study of cytomegalovirus exposure and HLA in healthy donors (dated by TCRdb to about 2017). Library preparation employed the immunoSEQ multiplex PCR assay. A mixture of 60 forward primers for TCR Vbeta segments and 13 reverse primers for TCR Jbeta segments was used in the multiplex PCR. TCRdb mirrors the immuneACCESS table, restricted to in-frame sequences. Some clones are absent from its copies; in checked studies, under half trace to an unresolved V gene, and the reason for the others is unknown. The sample records about 130,000 clones, roughly 82% of which are singletons. The top ten constitute 2.7% of the sample. Sequenced sample: PBMCs. These TCRs come from a man aged 50 to 60 in good health and CMV-seronegative.

This clone was picked up one time. The rearrangement links TRBV7-9 to TRBJ2-5; no firm D call. The CDR3 totals 13 residues. V gave up 5 bases and J gave up 2 bases, with 9 bases separating them. Germline lookup yields CDR1 SEHNR and CDR2 FQNEAQ (reference sequence). The CDR3 nucleotides are TGTGCCAGCAGCGGAGCCGTACAAGAGACCCAGTACTTC. Amino acid sequence: CASSGAVQETQYF.

The chain recombines TRBV4-2 with TRBJ2-5; 8 bases agree with TRBD2. Trimming at V came to 3 bases and at J to 5 bases, leaving 5 bases not matched to a gene. The CDR3 sequence is 14 residues long. CDR1 LGHNA and CDR2 YNFKEQ come from the germline V gene. CDR3 sequence reads: CASSQRTSPETQYF. The CDR3 DNA reads as TGTGCCAGCAGCCAGAGGACTAGCCCTGAGACCCAGTACTTC.

DNA of the CDR3: TGTGCCAGCAGCCAAGGTTCCGGGAGTGAAAAACTGTTTTTT. Translation gives CASSQGSGSEKLFF. This chain joins TRBV5-4 and TRBJ1-4; D gene uncertain. Trimming took off 4 bases at V and 7 bases at J, with 14 bases between the two ends. Germline CDR1 reads SGHNT; CDR2 reads YYREEE (reference sequence). This CDR3 contains 14 residues. Using reference TRBV5-4 and TRBJ1-4 for the parts outside the CDR3, the full variable domain is ETGVTQSPTHLIKTRGQQVTLRCSSQSGHNTVSWYQQALGQGPQFIFQYYREEENGRGNFPPRFSGLQFPNYSSELNVNALELDDSALYLCASSQGSGSEKLFFGSGTQLSVL.

The chain joins TRBV14 to TRBJ2-7, with 7 positions matching TRBD1. The length of the CDR3 is 16 residues. In germline, CDR1 is SGHDN, CDR2 FVKESK. J gave up 3 bases and V 1 base, and 9 bases lay outside the gene matches. The CDR3 DNA reads as TGTGCCAGCAGCCAAGCCAAGGGGGCCCTTTTCTACGAGCAGTACTTC. Translation: CASSQAKGALFYEQYF.

J is TRBJ2-7 and V is TRBV7-9; D unclear. Germline V gives CDR1 SEHNR, CDR2 FQNEAQ (reference sequence). The CDR3 sequence is 13 residues long. Deletions cut 3 bases from V and 4 bases from J, with 10 bases between. The CDR3 DNA is TGTGCCAGCAGCTTTCTTACAGAGTACGAGCAGTACTTC. Translated: CASSFLTEYEQYF.

The rearrangement uses TRBV4-1 and TRBJ1-2; D is undetermined. Trimming left V 0 bases short and J 3 bases short, with 11 bases between. Germline lookup yields CDR1 MGHRA and CDR2 YSYEKL. The CDR3 totals 15 residues. The CDR3 sequence: CASSQEREVDYGYTF. In DNA, the CDR3 is TGCGCCAGCAGCCAAGAGAGGGAAGTAGACTATGGCTACACCTTC.

In DNA, the CDR3 is TGTGCCAGCAGCCGGACAAAAGGCTACGAGCAGTACTTC. Protein: CASSRTKGYEQYF. V is TRBV11-3 and J is TRBJ2-7; TRBD1 is a possible D gene (5 bases). V shed 5 bases and J shed 3 bases, with 11 bases lying between them. Germline CDR1 reads SGHNT; CDR2 reads YENEEA. This CDR3 is built from 13 residues.

The CDR3 sequence is CASSLTSGGATDTQYF. In DNA, the CDR3 is TGTGCCAGCAGCTTGACGAGCGGGGGAGCGACAGATACGCAGTATTTT. J is TRBJ2-3 and V is TRBV5-4; 8 bases line up with TRBD2. V was pared by 1 base and J by 3 bases, with 7 bases of the junction left unmatched. Germline-derived CDR1 and CDR2 are SGHNT and YYREEE (reference sequence). The CDR3 sequence is 16 residues long.

About this clone: The germline gene is not matched at one end of the junction; a read error may be the cause. The V and J genes are TRBV7-9 and TRBJ2-7; no definite D call. The CDR3 is made up of 12 amino acids. CDR1 and CDR2 (germline): SEHNR, FQNEAQ (reference sequence). The CDR3 DNA sequence: TGTCCCAGCAGCCGGTCCTCCTACGAGCAGTACTTC. It is translated as CPSSRSSYEQYF.

The chain joins TRBV7-8 to TRBJ1-6; possible D gene TRBD1, 5 bases. The CDR3 runs to 15 residues. The V end was cut by 1 base, the J end by 9 bases, with 13 bases between. Looked up from germline, CDR1 is SGHVS and CDR2 is FQNEAQ. CDR3 residues: CASSLGRDLTSPLHF. In DNA form, the CDR3 reads TGTGCCAGCAGCTTAGGACGGGACTTAACTTCACCCCTCCACTTT.

The chain uses TRBV27 and TRBJ1-5; 12 positions match TRBD1. CDR3 length: 16 residues. Germline V gene lookup returns CDR1 MNHEY and CDR2 SMNVEV (reference sequence). After removal of 5 bases from V and 6 bases from J, the junction contained 8 bases not matched to a gene. CDR3 region: CASSHRGTGGSQPQHF. The CDR3 nucleotides read TGTGCCAGCAGTCACCGGGGGACAGGGGGCAGTCAGCCCCAGCATTTT.

This clone was observed once. CDR3 in amino acids: CASSLTSASYNEQFF. In nucleotides, the CDR3 is TGTGCCAGCAGCCTGACTAGCGCTTCCTACAATGAGCAGTTCTTC. The J gene is TRBJ2-1, the V gene TRBV6-5; TRBD2 matches 8 bases. The CDR3 spans 15 residues. Germline V gives CDR1 MNHEY, CDR2 SVGAGI. With V trimmed by 6 bases and J by 1 base, 5 bases remained unmatched.

The chain uses TRBV4-1 and TRBJ1-2, with unresolved D. This CDR3 spans 17 amino acids. V was pared by 1 base and J by 6 bases, with 21 bases between. CDR1 and CDR2 (germline): MGHRA, YSYEKL. In DNA form, the CDR3 reads TGCGCCAGCAGCCAAGGGCCTCTCCTGCTGGGCGGGGATGGCTACACCTTC. Its protein product is CASSQGPLLLGGDGYTF.

CDR3 sequence reads: CASRSGTHNYGYTF. The CDR3 region has the DNA TGTGCCAGCAGGTCCGGGACACATAACTATGGCTACACCTTC. The chain links TRBV2 to TRBJ1-2; D perhaps matches TRBD1 (6 bases). The germline gives CDR1 SNHLY, CDR2 FYNNEI. The CDR3 has 14 residues. Trimming stripped 6 bases from V and 1 base from J, with 12 bases between.